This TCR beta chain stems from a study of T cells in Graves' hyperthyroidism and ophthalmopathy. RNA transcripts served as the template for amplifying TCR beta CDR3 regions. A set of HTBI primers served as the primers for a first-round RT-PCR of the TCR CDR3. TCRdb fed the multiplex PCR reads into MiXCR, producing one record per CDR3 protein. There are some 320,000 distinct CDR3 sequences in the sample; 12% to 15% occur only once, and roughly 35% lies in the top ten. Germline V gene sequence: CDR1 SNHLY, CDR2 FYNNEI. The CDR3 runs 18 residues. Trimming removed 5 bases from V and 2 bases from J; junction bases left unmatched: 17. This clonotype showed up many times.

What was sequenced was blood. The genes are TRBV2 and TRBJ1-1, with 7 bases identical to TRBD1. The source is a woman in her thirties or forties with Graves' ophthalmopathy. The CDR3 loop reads CASSYRPETGTLNTEAFF. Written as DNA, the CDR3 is TGTGCCAGCAGTTACAGGCCCGAGACAGGGACCCTCAACACTGAAGCTTTCTTT.